Sequencing of this T cell receptor (beta chain) was carried out in a study of cytomegalovirus exposure and HLA in healthy donors. Whole-study findings and limits: Highest at DRB1 and lowest at HLA-C, TCR association rates differed among HLA loci in a later analysis.

To note about this clone: Its antigen is not known.

The V and J ends lost 5 bases and 5 bases respectively, with 13 bases between them. The CDR3 sequence is 14 residues long. The germline CDR1 and CDR2 sequences are ENHRY and SYGVKD. The PCR contained 60 Vbeta and 13 Jbeta primers. Profiled with immunoSEQ multiplex PCR; TCRdb holds only in-frame clones, not every one. The sample consists of 120,000 or so clones, roughly 78% of them appearing once. The clonotype originates from a man aged 25-45 years in good health and CMV-seropositive. The sequencing input was PBMCs. The chain combines TRBV10-3 with TRBJ1-5, with TRBD1 as a possible D gene (5 bases). The CDR3 loop is CAISSQGGDQPQHF. In DNA form, the CDR3 reads TGTGCCATCAGTAGCCAGGGTGGTGATCAGCCCCAGCATTTT.